Listed below are T cell receptor beta chains from one sample, sequenced in a study of response to subunit inactivated influenza vaccine. TCRdb analysed the RT-PCR reads with MiXCR anew, one entry per CDR3 protein. The sample holds 650,000 to 800,000 distinct CDR3 sequences, around 13% seen once. Specimen: PBMCs from blood, collected around two weeks before vaccination. All receptors come from a man aged 50 to 59 who received an inactivated influenza vaccine. Each CDR3 is given with its conserved first and last residue. D genes are given only for firm matches. Expanded clones get a size class; other rows say once, few or many, or leave the size out.

>TRBJ1-1|.|.|TRBV20-1
CSPSWLTEAFF
TGCAGTCCTTCTTGGCTCACTGAAGCTTTCTTT
>TRBJ2-5|.|.|TRBV27
CASSYTRYQETQYF
TGTGCCAGCAGTTATACGAGGTACCAAGAGACCCAGTACTTC
>TRBJ2-4|.|.|TRBV18
CASSPLTENIQYF
TGTGCCAGCTCACCTCTGACAGAAAACATTCAGTACTTC
>TRBJ2-1|.|TRBD2|TRBV2
CASSASGRASYNEQFF
TGTGCCAGCAGTGCAAGCGGGAGGGCGTCCTACAATGAGCAGTTCTTC
>TRBJ2-5|few|.|TRBV7-2
CASSLVPATSETQYF
TGTGCCAGCAGCTTAGTGCCGGCCACTTCAGAGACCCAGTACTTC
>TRBJ1-1|once|.|TRBV7-3
CASSPQYRWTTEAFF
TGTGCCAGCAGCCCACAATACAGGTGGACCACTGAAGCTTTCTTT
>TRBJ2-4|few|TRBD2|TRBV28
CASRPGLALAKNIQYF
TGTGCCAGCCGGCCGGGACTAGCGCTAGCCAAAAACATTCAGTACTTC
>TRBJ2-7|.|.|TRBV29-1
CSVGGSLGEQYF
TGCAGCGTTGGTGGAAGCTTGGGGGAGCAGTACTTC
>TRBJ2-5|.|.|TRBV5-6
CASSPALQETQYF
TGTGCCAGCAGCCCCGCGCTCCAAGAGACCCAGTACTTC
>TRBJ2-3|.|.|TRBV18
CASSPFPGRRMSTDTQYF
TGTGCCAGCTCACCATTCCCAGGGAGGCGGATGAGCACAGATACGCAGTATTTT
>TRBJ2-7|few|TRBD2|TRBV5-6
CASSPTGGESSYEQYF
TGTGCCAGCAGCCCGACGGGGGGAGAAAGCTCCTACGAGCAGTACTTC
>TRBJ2-7|.|.|TRBV5-6
CASSLTSVLGEQYF
TGTGCCAGCAGCTTGACGAGCGTTCTTGGAGAGCAGTACTTC
>TRBJ2-7|.|TRBD2|TRBV20-1
CSASPGTSVYEQYF
TGCAGTGCTAGCCCCGGGACTAGCGTCTACGAGCAGTACTTC
>TRBJ2-7|.|TRBD2|TRBV6-1
CASSEQAILAEYEQYF
TGTGCCAGCAGTGAACAAGCCATTCTAGCGGAGTACGAGCAGTACTTC
>TRBJ2-5|.|.|TRBV29-1
CSVERQNQETQYF
TGCAGCGTTGAGAGGCAGAATCAAGAGACCCAGTACTTC
>TRBJ2-1|few|TRBD1|TRBV19
CASSSRDRGSYNEQFF
TGTGCCAGTAGTAGCCGGGACAGGGGCTCCTACAATGAGCAGTTCTTC
>TRBJ1-4|.|.|TRBV9
CASSPWAGGATNEKLFF
TGTGCCAGCAGCCCCTGGGCGGGTGGAGCAACTAATGAAAAACTGTTTTTT
>TRBJ2-1|.|TRBD2|TRBV13
CASSPTGTSGNEQFF
TGTGCCAGCAGTCCTACCGGGACTAGCGGGAATGAGCAGTTCTTC
>TRBJ2-5|.|.|TRBV20-1
CSARDPSLALKKETQYF
TGCAGTGCTAGAGATCCCTCCCTAGCGCTTAAAAAGGAGACCCAGTACTTC
>TRBJ1-1|few|TRBD1|TRBV11-2
CASSLRTGMGSEAFF
TGTGCCAGCAGCTTAAGGACAGGGATGGGCTCTGAAGCTTTCTTT
>TRBJ2-2|.|.|TRBV5-1
CASSLDQAGGELFF
TGCGCCAGCAGCTTGGATCAGGCGGGCGGGGAGCTGTTTTTT
>TRBJ2-1|.|TRBD1|TRBV10-2
CASRAGYRGSGEQFF
TGCGCCAGCAGGGCAGGGTACAGGGGATCGGGTGAGCAGTTCTTC
>TRBJ2-2|few|.|TRBV19
CASKMGTGELFF
TGTGCCAGTAAGATGGGCACCGGGGAGCTGTTTTTT
>TRBJ2-2|.|.|TRBV24-1
CATSEAGKANTGELFF
TGTGCCACCAGTGAAGCAGGGAAAGCGAACACCGGGGAGCTGTTTTTT
>TRBJ2-7|.|.|TRBV2
CASRAGTGEQYF
TGTGCCAGCAGGGCGGGAACGGGGGAGCAGTACTTC
>TRBJ2-5|.|.|TRBV29-1
CSVDEFQETQYF
TGCAGCGTTGACGAGTTCCAAGAGACCCAGTACTTC
>TRBJ2-5|.|.|TRBV28
CASSPQGIEETQYF
TGTGCCAGCAGCCCTCAGGGGATTGAAGAGACCCAGTACTTC
>TRBJ2-5|.|TRBD2|TRBV5-4
CASSPLVSGGLETQYF
TGTGCCAGCAGCCCTCTAGTAAGCGGGGGGCTAGAGACCCAGTACTTC
>TRBJ2-3|many|.|TRBV3-1
CASSQVSDTQYF
TGTGCCAGCAGCCAAGTGTCGGATACGCAGTATTTT
>TRBJ2-5|.|TRBD1|TRBV5-6
CASSLQGVETQYF
TGTGCCAGCAGCTTGCAGGGGGTGGAGACCCAGTACTTC
>TRBJ2-5|.|TRBD2|TRBV4-2
CASSQATSGKETQYF
TGTGCCAGCAGCCAAGCGACTAGCGGTAAAGAGACCCAGTACTTC
>TRBJ2-7|.|.|TRBV5-6
CASSRQWPYSYEQYF
TGTGCCAGCAGCCGACAATGGCCGTACTCCTACGAGCAGTACTTC
>TRBJ2-3|.|TRBD1|TRBV24-1
CATSDSGTGIEKATDTQYF
TGTGCCACCAGTGACTCCGGGACAGGTATTGAGAAAGCCACAGATACGCAGTATTTT
>TRBJ2-7|.|.|TRBV6-2/TRBV6-3
CASKAGSEQYF
TGTGCCAGCAAGGCCGGGAGCGAGCAGTACTTC
>TRBJ2-7|few|.|TRBV6-2/TRBV6-3
CASQTVYEQYF
TGTGCCAGCCAGACAGTCTACGAGCAGTACTTC